This T cell receptor beta chain was sequenced in a study of OX40 agonist ivuxolimab in advanced cancers. Germline V gene sequence: CDR1 SGHDT, CDR2 YYEEEE. The CDR3 loop spans 16 amino acids. The J segment lost 3 bases and the V segment lost 3 bases, leaving 7 bases of the junction unmatched. Profiling relied on immunoSEQ multiplex PCR, and the TCRdb table lists in-frame clones only, not all of them. Among 35,000 to 40,000 clones listed, roughly 80% were seen once. The sequence came from an adult with an advanced solid tumor such as melanoma, head and neck, liver or kidney cancer. The V and J genes are TRBV5-6 and TRBJ1-4, with TRBD1 identical over 8 bases. The sample here was CD4+ or CD8+ T cells sorted from blood, taken in a trial of the OX40 agonist ivuxolimab. CDR3: CASSSGQGGPNEKLFF. The CDR3 DNA reads TGTGCCAGCAGCTCCGGACAGGGAGGTCCTAATGAAAAACTGTTTTTT.